Below are 20 T cell receptor beta chains sequenced from a single sample in a study of cytomegalovirus exposure and HLA in healthy donors. PCR used 60 Vbeta primers and 13 Jbeta primers. The method was immunoSEQ multiplex PCR; TCRdb's version includes in-frame clones alone and lacks a portion of them. This sample lists under 120,000 clones; its ten largest clones have 0.59%. Input material: PBMCs. These receptor sequences come from a man aged 50 to 60 in good health and CMV-seronegative.

V is TRBV4-3 and J is TRBJ2-1; 9 positions agree with TRBD2. The germline V gene has CDR1 LGHNA and CDR2 YSLEER. With V trimmed by 3 bases and J by 8 bases, 14 bases remained unmatched. The CDR3 totals 17 residues. CDR3 sequence (DNA): TGCGCCAGCAGCCATACGAGAGCTAGCGGGAATATAGATGAGCAGTTCTTC. The encoded protein is CASSHTRASGNIDEQFF.

The chain uses TRBV4-1 and TRBJ2-7; 10 nucleotides agree with TRBD1. The V gene end was trimmed by 4 bases and the J gene end by 3 bases; junction bases not matched to a gene: 6. The CDR3 sequence is 15 residues long. Germline CDR1 is MGHRA and CDR2 is YSYEKL. Written as DNA, the CDR3 is TGCGCCAGCAGCCCCGGACAGGGGGGAGGCTACGAGCAGTACTTC. It is translated as CASSPGQGGGYEQYF.

The V gene is TRBV19, the J gene TRBJ2-5, with 9 bases identical to TRBD1. The CDR3 contains 15 residues. Looked up from germline, CDR1 is LNHDA and CDR2 is SQIVND (reference sequence). Unmatched junction bases numbered 6, after V lost 5 bases and J lost 2 bases. The CDR3 here is CASSARDRAQETQYF. The CDR3 nucleotides read TGTGCCAGTAGTGCCCGGGACAGGGCTCAAGAGACCCAGTACTTC.

V and J are TRBV7-8 and TRBJ2-7, with 9 bases matching TRBD2. CDR3 length: 13 residues. Per the germline V gene, CDR1 is SGHVS and CDR2 is FQNEAQ. The V segment lost 0 bases and the J segment 6 bases; nucleotides outside the gene matches: 0. CDR3 loop: CASSLASGSEQYF. The CDR3 region has the DNA TGTGCCAGCAGCTTAGCTAGCGGGAGCGAGCAGTACTTC.

The chain has TRBV7-8 and TRBJ2-3, with 8 bases lining up with TRBD2. The CDR3 covers 15 residues. J lost 5 bases, V lost 2 bases, and 6 bases had no gene match. The germline V gene encodes CDR1 SGHVS and CDR2 FQNEAQ. The CDR3 nucleotides read TGTGCCAGCAGCTTATCGGGAGGGACCTTAGATACGCAGTATTTT. Protein product: CASSLSGGTLDTQYF.

The rearrangement links TRBV7-2 to TRBJ2-7; tentatively, D is TRBD2 (7 bases). This CDR3 contains 15 residues. Germline-derived CDR1 and CDR2 are SGHTA and FQGNSA. Trimming took 7 bases from V and 4 from J, leaving 20 bases between them. In nucleotides, the CDR3 is TGTGCCAGCACTTTCAGGGGCGGGAGCGATTACGAGCAGTACTTC. This sequence encodes CASTFRGGSDYEQYF. Based on the CDR3 plus reference TRBV7-2 and TRBJ2-7, the full variable domain is GAGVSQSPSNKVTEKGKDVELRCDPISGHTALYWYRQSLGQGLEFLIYFQGNSAPDKSGLPSDRFSAERTGGSVSTLTIQRTQQEDSAVYLCASTFRGGSDYEQYFGPGTRLTVT.

The chain is built from TRBV5-6 and TRBJ2-1, with 7 positions matching TRBD1. Germline CDR1 reads SGHDT; CDR2 reads YYEEEE. This CDR3 has 15 amino acids. After removal of 2 bases from V and 5 bases from J, the junction contained 7 bases not matched to a gene. Written as DNA, the CDR3 is TGTGCCAGCAGCTTAGGGACAGAAACTAACAATGAGCAGTTCTTC. Its translation: CASSLGTETNNEQFF.

The chain recombines TRBV9 with TRBJ2-3; 8 bases are a match to TRBD1. CDR3 length equals 15 residues. V was clipped by 4 bases and J by 0 bases; unmatched bases: 4. The germline gives CDR1 SGDLS, CDR2 YYNGEE. The CDR3: CASSKDRGSTDTQYF. The DNA for the CDR3 is TGTGCCAGCAGCAAAGACAGGGGTAGCACAGATACGCAGTATTTT.

The chain recombines TRBV2 with TRBJ1-2; TRBD1 aligns across 10 bases. This CDR3 spans 14 amino acids. Germline-derived CDR1 and CDR2 are SNHLY and FYNNEI. V gave up 6 bases and J gave up 8 bases; unmatched junction bases: 9. The CDR3 region has the DNA TGTGCCAGCAGAGGACAGGGGGTTTTTAGAGGCTACACCTTC. It encodes CASRGQGVFRGYTF.

The rearrangement links TRBV2 to TRBJ2-3; D gene unclear. This CDR3 is 12 amino acids long. V lost 5 bases and J 2 bases, leaving 5 bases between the germline ends. Germline-derived CDR1 and CDR2 are SNHLY and FYNNEI. The CDR3 DNA sequence: TGTGCCAGCAGTTACAACACAGATACGCAGTATTTT. Translation: CASSYNTDTQYF. The whole variable domain, remainder taken from reference TRBV2 and TRBJ2-3, is EPEVTQTPSHQVTQMGQEVILRCVPISNHLYFYWYRQILGQKVEFLVSFYNNEISEKSEIFDDQFSVERPDGSNFTLKIRSTKLEDSAMYFCASSYNTDTQYFGPGTRLTVL.

The rearrangement uses TRBV7-9 and TRBJ2-3; D gene unclear. V dropped 6 bases and J dropped 4 bases, with 5 bases sitting between them. The germline CDR1 and CDR2 sequences are SEHNR and FQNEAQ (reference sequence). The length of the CDR3 is 11 residues. CDR3 sequence: CASSQADTQYF. Here the CDR3 DNA reads TGTGCCAGCAGTCAGGCAGATACGCAGTATTTT.

The chain joins TRBV6-5 to TRBJ1-5; 7 nucleotides line up with TRBD1. The CDR3 has 13 residues. V dropped 6 bases and J dropped 5; count of bases not matched to a gene: 4. Germline V gene lookup returns CDR1 MNHEY and CDR2 SVGAGI. The DNA for the CDR3 is TGTGCCAGCAGCACAGGGGCTGATCAGCCCCAGCATTTT. Encoded protein: CASSTGADQPQHF.

The gene calls are TRBV11-3 and TRBJ2-7; TRBD2 agrees at 9 bases. CDR1 and CDR2 from the germline V gene are SGHNT and YENEEA. This CDR3 is built from 15 residues. V dropped 5 bases and J dropped 7; count of bases not matched to a gene: 12. Here the CDR3 reads CASSLRTSELNEQYF. The DNA of the CDR3 is TGTGCCAGCAGCCTAAGGACTAGCGAGCTCAATGAGCAGTACTTC.

The chain combines TRBV19 with TRBJ2-7; D might be TRBD1 (6 bases). CDR3 length equals 15 residues. From germline, CDR1 is LNHDA and CDR2 SQIVND (reference sequence). V was shortened by 1 base and J by 1 base, with 11 bases between the two germline ends. DNA of the CDR3: TGTGCCAGTAGTATAGTTGGTCAGGGGTCCTACGAGCAGTACTTC. Amino acids: CASSIVGQGSYEQYF. The full variable domain, rest sourced from reference TRBV19 and TRBJ2-7, is DGGITQSPKYLFRKEGQNVTLSCEQNLNHDAMYWYRQDPGQGLRLIYYSQIVNDFQKGDIAEGYSVSREKKESFPLTVTSAQKNPTAFYLCASSIVGQGSYEQYFGPGTRLTVT.

The chain employs TRBV10-3 and TRBJ1-1; D call uncertain. V was cut by 6 bases and J by 0 bases, with 11 bases left in between. Germline CDR1 reads ENHRY; CDR2 reads SYGVKD. The CDR3 contains 14 residues. The CDR3 reads CAIRITQLNTEAFF. DNA of the CDR3: TGTGCCATCAGGATAACACAGCTGAACACTGAAGCTTTCTTT.

This rearrangement joins TRBV19 to TRBJ2-7, with D possibly matching TRBD1 (5 bases). Trimming left V 5 bases short and J 0 bases short, with 8 bases between. This CDR3 has 13 residues. Germline loops: CDR1 LNHDA, CDR2 SQIVND (reference sequence). The CDR3: CASSLDISYEQYF. The CDR3 nucleotides read TGTGCCAGTAGTTTGGACATCTCCTACGAGCAGTACTTC. The complete variable domain, with remaining parts taken from reference TRBV19 and TRBJ2-7, reads DGGITQSPKYLFRKEGQNVTLSCEQNLNHDAMYWYRQDPGQGLRLIYYSQIVNDFQKGDIAEGYSVSREKKESFPLTVTSAQKNPTAFYLCASSLDISYEQYFGPGTRLTVT.

The chain uses TRBV2 and TRBJ1-5, with a weak D call TRBD1 (6 bases). The CDR3 is 13 residues long. V was pared by 7 bases and J by 5 bases, with 12 bases between. CDR1 SNHLY and CDR2 FYNNEI come from the germline V gene. Here the CDR3 reads CASKGQLDQPQHF. The CDR3 coding sequence is TGTGCCAGCAAGGGACAACTGGATCAGCCCCAGCATTTT.

This chain uses TRBV7-9 with TRBJ2-1, with 7 bases aligning to TRBD2. V trimming: 4 bases; J trimming: 7 bases; junction bases outside the gene matches: 16. The CDR3 totals 17 residues. Germline CDR1 is SEHNR and CDR2 is FQNEAQ (reference sequence). The CDR3 DNA is TGTGCCAGCAGCTCCCTCCTGGGGAGCGGGACGGGGAATGAGCAGTTCTTC. It encodes CASSSLLGSGTGNEQFF.

The chain has TRBV7-2 and TRBJ2-7; tentative D call: TRBD1 (6 bases). Trimming stripped 2 bases from V and 1 base from J, with 12 bases between. The V gene's germline CDR1 is SGHTA and CDR2 FQGNSA. The CDR3 is 15 amino acids. The DNA of the CDR3 is TGTGCCAGCAGCTTAAGTCAGGGGTTTTCCTACGAGCAGTACTTC. It codes for CASSLSQGFSYEQYF.

This chain links TRBV6-5 with TRBJ1-3, with 7 positions matching TRBD1. The junction had 7 bases not matched to a gene; V was cut back by 6 bases and J by 2 bases. The length of the CDR3 is 15 residues. Germline CDR1 reads MNHEY; CDR2 reads SVGAGI. In nucleotides, the CDR3 is TGTGCCAGCAGGCAGACAGGGAATCCTGGAAACACCATATATTTT. This gives the protein CASRQTGNPGNTIYF.